The rows below give T cell receptor beta chains drawn from one sample of a study of blood T cell repertoires in COVID-19. Sequencing used immunoSEQ multiplex PCR; TCRdb keeps in-frame clones, though not all of them. The sample lists approximately 160,000 clones; about four fifths were seen once. Sequenced sample: peripheral blood. These receptors all come from a man in his forties who had recovered from COVID-19. CDR3s include the opening cysteine and the closing phenylalanine or tryptophan. Each record gives: J gene, V gene, clone size, D gene, CDR3 protein, CDR3 DNA. D genes are given only for firm matches. Part of the rows lack a size; the others show once, few, many or a class for expanded clones.

j_gene: TRBJ2-3; v_gene: TRBV27; abundance: once; d_gene: TRBD2; CDR3aa: CASSPWRGVTDTQYF; CDR3nt: TGTGCCAGCAGCCCCTGGCGGGGGGTGACAGATACGCAGTATTTT
j_gene: TRBJ1-1; v_gene: TRBV7-5; abundance: NA; d_gene: NA; CDR3aa: CASQGQMNTEAFF; CDR3nt: TGTGCCAGCCAGGGACAGATGAACACTGAAGCTTTCTTT
j_gene: TRBJ2-1; v_gene: TRBV4-1; abundance: NA; d_gene: NA; CDR3aa: CASSQETVYNEQFF; CDR3nt: TGCGCCAGCAGCCAAGAAACAGTTTACAATGAGCAGTTCTTC
j_gene: TRBJ2-7; v_gene: TRBV7-9; abundance: NA; d_gene: NA; CDR3aa: CASSLWEGDFNEQYF; CDR3nt: TGTGCCAGCAGTTTGTGGGAGGGGGACTTCAACGAGCAGTACTTC
j_gene: TRBJ1-5; v_gene: TRBV28; abundance: NA; d_gene: NA; CDR3aa: CASEAQGSGQPQHF; CDR3nt: TGTGCCAGCGAGGCACAGGGTTCAGGCCAGCCCCAGCATTTT
j_gene: TRBJ2-3; v_gene: TRBV9; abundance: NA; d_gene: TRBD2; CDR3aa: CASSPRARGGPQDTQYF; CDR3nt: TGTGCCAGCAGCCCCCGTGCTCGCGGGGGACCCCAGGATACGCAGTATTTT
j_gene: TRBJ1-2; v_gene: TRBV25-1; abundance: NA; d_gene: TRBD1; CDR3aa: CASSPLQGARGYTF; CDR3nt: TGTGCCAGCAGTCCTCTTCAGGGGGCGCGAGGCTACACCTTC
j_gene: TRBJ2-3; v_gene: TRBV24-1; abundance: NA; d_gene: NA; CDR3aa: CATEGHSSTDTQYF; CDR3nt: TGTGCCACCGAGGGCCACTCTAGCACAGATACGCAGTATTTT
j_gene: TRBJ1-5; v_gene: TRBV10-1; abundance: NA; d_gene: TRBD1; CDR3aa: CASEYRGGDQPQHF; CDR3nt: TGCGCCAGCGAATACAGGGGGGGGGATCAGCCCCAGCATTTT
j_gene: TRBJ1-2; v_gene: TRBV9; abundance: once; d_gene: NA; CDR3aa: CASSTPLGHRSLGYTF; CDR3nt: TGTGCCAGCAGCACCCCGTTGGGACACCGGTCCCTGGGCTACACCTTC
j_gene: TRBJ2-3; v_gene: TRBV2; abundance: NA; d_gene: TRBD2; CDR3aa: CASNQGGVRTDTQYF; CDR3nt: TGTGCCAGCAATCAGGGAGGGGTGCGCACAGATACGCAGTATTTT
j_gene: TRBJ1-4; v_gene: TRBV27; abundance: NA; d_gene: TRBD1; CDR3aa: CASSSTGGDEKLFF; CDR3nt: TGTGCCAGCAGTTCGACAGGGGGCGACGAAAAACTGTTTTTT
j_gene: TRBJ2-2; v_gene: TRBV7-2; abundance: NA; d_gene: TRBD2; CDR3aa: CASMLAGARTGELFF; CDR3nt: TGTGCCAGCATGCTAGCGGGAGCAAGGACCGGGGAGCTGTTTTTT
j_gene: TRBJ2-7; v_gene: TRBV4-3; abundance: once; d_gene: TRBD1; CDR3aa: CASSHQGQGAGEQYF; CDR3nt: TGCGCCAGCAGCCATCAGGGACAGGGGGCGGGGGAGCAGTACTTC
j_gene: TRBJ1-1; v_gene: TRBV24-1; abundance: NA; d_gene: NA; CDR3aa: CATEGWNTEAFF; CDR3nt: TGTGCCACGGAGGGTTGGAACACTGAAGCTTTCTTT
j_gene: TRBJ2-7; v_gene: TRBV7-8; abundance: NA; d_gene: TRBD1; CDR3aa: CASSPPGQNYEQYF; CDR3nt: TGTGCCAGCAGCCCACCGGGACAGAACTACGAGCAGTACTTC